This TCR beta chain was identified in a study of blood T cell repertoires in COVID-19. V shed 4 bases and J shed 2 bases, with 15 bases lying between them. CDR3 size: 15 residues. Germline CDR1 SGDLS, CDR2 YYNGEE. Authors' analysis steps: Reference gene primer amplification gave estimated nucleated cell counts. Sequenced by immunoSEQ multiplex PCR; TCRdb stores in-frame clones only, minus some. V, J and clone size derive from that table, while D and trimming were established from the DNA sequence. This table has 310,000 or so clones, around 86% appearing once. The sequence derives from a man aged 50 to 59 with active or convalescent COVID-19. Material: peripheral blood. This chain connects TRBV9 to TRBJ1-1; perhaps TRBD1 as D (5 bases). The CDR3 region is CASSLRDSPNTEAFF. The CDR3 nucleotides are TGTGCCAGCAGCTTGAGAGACAGCCCTAACACTGAAGCTTTCTTT.